One and the same sample provided the 3 T cell receptor beta chains below, sequenced in a study of beta chain features in type 1 diabetes. Study results and caveats: In every one of the four CD4+ subsets, TCRB CDR3s were moderately but significantly shorter in Type 1 diabetes patients.

Expressed TCRB transcripts were sequenced because the entire RNA isolate underwent reverse transcription. Some clones are missing from TCRdb's copy, which holds only in-frame ones; the method was immunoSEQ multiplex PCR. Here the sample spans 300,000 to 350,000 clones, approximately 12% being singletons. No antigens are known for them. Sequencing was carried out using naive CD4+ T cells from blood. Receptor source: a woman in her late teens or twenties with type 1 diabetes.

V and J are TRBV30 and TRBJ2-1; possible D gene TRBD2, 6 bases. In germline, CDR1 is GTSNPN, CDR2 SVGIG (reference sequence). Trimming pared 3 bases from V and 0 bases from J, leaving 15 bases between. This CDR3 region has 16 residues. CDR3 nucleotides: TGTGCCTGGAGGGTAGACTACGGGAGCTCCTACAATGAGCAGTTCTTC. Its translation is CAWRVDYGSSYNEQFF.

The chain couples TRBV7-2 to TRBJ2-5, with 7 bases lining up with TRBD1. The length of the CDR3 is 13 residues. The V gene's germline CDR1 is SGHTA and CDR2 FQGNSA. V was clipped by 5 bases and J by 3 bases; unmatched bases: 3. CDR3 sequence: CASSADREETQYF. CDR3 DNA: TGTGCCAGCAGCGCCGACAGGGAAGAGACCCAGTACTTC. The entire variable domain, with the rest obtained from reference TRBV7-2 and TRBJ2-5, is as follows: GAGVSQSPSNKVTEKGKDVELRCDPISGHTALYWYRQSLGQGLEFLIYFQGNSAPDKSGLPSDRFSAERTGGSVSTLTIQRTQQEDSAVYLCASSADREETQYFGPGTRLLVL.

V usage is TRBV15 and J usage is TRBJ2-1; D is perhaps TRBD2 (5 bases). Germline loops: CDR1 LNHNV, CDR2 YYDKDF (reference sequence). V lost 5 bases to trimming and J lost 9 bases, with 17 bases between them. CDR3 length: 14 amino acids. CDR3 sequence reads: CATSPFRAGGEQFF. The CDR3 DNA reads as TGTGCCACCAGCCCCTTCCGGGCGGGCGGTGAGCAGTTCTTC.